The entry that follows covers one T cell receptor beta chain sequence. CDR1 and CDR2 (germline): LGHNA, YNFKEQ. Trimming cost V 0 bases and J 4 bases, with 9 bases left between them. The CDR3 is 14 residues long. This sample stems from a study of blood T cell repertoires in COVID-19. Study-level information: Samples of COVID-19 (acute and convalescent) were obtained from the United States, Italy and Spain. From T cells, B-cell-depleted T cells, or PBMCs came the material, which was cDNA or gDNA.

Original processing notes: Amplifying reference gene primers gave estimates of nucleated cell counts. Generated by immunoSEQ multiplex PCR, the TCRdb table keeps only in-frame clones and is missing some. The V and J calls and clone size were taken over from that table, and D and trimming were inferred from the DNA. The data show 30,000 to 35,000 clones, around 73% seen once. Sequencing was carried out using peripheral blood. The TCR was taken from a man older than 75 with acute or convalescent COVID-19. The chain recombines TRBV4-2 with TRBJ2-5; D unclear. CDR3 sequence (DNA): TGTGCCAGCAGCCAAGAGGTGGGCCGAGAGACCCAGTACTTC. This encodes CASSQEVGRETQYF.